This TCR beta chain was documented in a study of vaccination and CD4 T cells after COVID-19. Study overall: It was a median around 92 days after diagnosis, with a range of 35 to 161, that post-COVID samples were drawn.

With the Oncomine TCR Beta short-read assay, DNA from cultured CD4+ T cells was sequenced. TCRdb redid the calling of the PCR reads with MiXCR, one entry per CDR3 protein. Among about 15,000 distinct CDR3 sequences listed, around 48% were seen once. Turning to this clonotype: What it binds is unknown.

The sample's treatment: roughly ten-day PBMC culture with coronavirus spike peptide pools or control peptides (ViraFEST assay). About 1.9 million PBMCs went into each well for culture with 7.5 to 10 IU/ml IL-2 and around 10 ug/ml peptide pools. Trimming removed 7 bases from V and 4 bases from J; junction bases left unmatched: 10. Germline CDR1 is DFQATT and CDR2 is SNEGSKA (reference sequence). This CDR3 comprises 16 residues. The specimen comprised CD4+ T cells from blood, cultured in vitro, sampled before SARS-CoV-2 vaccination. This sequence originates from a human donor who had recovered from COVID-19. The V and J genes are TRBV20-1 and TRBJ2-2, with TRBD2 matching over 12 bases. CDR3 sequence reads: CSVHTGLAGPTGELFF. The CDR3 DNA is TGCAGTGTTCACACCGGACTAGCGGGACCCACCGGGGAGCTGTTTTTT.